This T cell receptor (beta chain) was captured in a study of long-term antiretroviral therapy in people with HIV. Version v3.0 of the immunoSEQ assay was performed at survey level. Assay used: immunoSEQ multiplex PCR; TCRdb lists only in-frame clones, some missing. The table lists 28,000 or so clones, 84% of them singletons. The CDR3 has 15 residues. Germline values: CDR1 MNHNY, CDR2 SVGAGI (reference sequence). After removal of 0 bases from V and 4 bases from J, the junction contained 6 bases not matched to a gene. The J gene is TRBJ2-7, the V gene TRBV6-6; 7 nucleotides line up with TRBD2. The sequencing used unsorted PBMCs, collected 0.4 years after starting antiretroviral therapy. The clonotype comes from a man aged 18 to 30 with HIV. In DNA, the CDR3 is TGTGCCAGCAGTTACTCGCTTAGCGGGTTATACGAGCAGTACTTC. Translated, it gives CASSYSLSGLYEQYF.